A single sample is the source of the 21 T cell receptor beta chains below, sequenced in a study of early T cells in non-severe SARS-CoV-2 infection (TCRdb year 2021). Receptor libraries were prepared by 5' RACE. The listed sequencing device is NextSeq 500. TCRdb trimmed public reads at Q25 via fastp, called clones via MiXCR and kept in-frame beta chains. Every entry covers one CDR3 protein and lists the most common genes and DNA from its rows. In this sample the table shows more than 25,000 distinct CDR3 sequences, approximately 4.6% of which occur a single time. The ten largest clones represent 12% of the sample. Sequencing used whole blood. These receptors were taken from an adult who was a healthcare worker with PCR-confirmed SARS-CoV-2 infection or an uninfected control (not recorded which).

The rearrangement joins TRBV2 to TRBJ2-3, with 7 positions matching TRBD1. CDR3 length equals 11 residues. The germline gives CDR1 SNHLY, CDR2 FYNNEI. The V and J ends lost 10 bases and 4 bases, in that order; junction bases with no gene match: 2. The CDR3 coding sequence is TGTGCCATAACAGGGGCAGATACGCAGTATTTT. Translating gives CAITGADTQYF.

This clonotype was counted between two and nine times. V gene TRBV10-2 combines with J gene TRBJ2-3; a weak D match, TRBD1 (5 bases). Germline CDR1 is WSHSY and CDR2 is SAAADI. CDR3 length: 14 amino acids. V dropped 8 bases and J dropped 2 bases, with 14 bases sitting between them. CDR3 coding DNA: TGCGCCAGCTACGACAGCCTCTACACAGATACGCAGTATTTT. This codes for CASYDSLYTDTQYF.

Concerning this clonotype: A junction end diverges from the germline sequence, so it may reflect a read error. The J gene is TRBJ2-6, the V gene TRBV28, with D maybe TRBD2 (7 bases). The germline V gene encodes CDR1 MDHEN and CDR2 SYDVKM. This CDR3 spans 17 amino acids. In DNA form, the CDR3 reads TGTGCCTCCCGGGGGGCAGGGGAGGGGACTGGGGCCAACGTCCCGACTTTC. It yields the protein CASRGAGEGTGANVPTF. Using reference TRBV28 and TRBJ2-6 for the parts outside the CDR3, the full variable domain is DVKVTQSSRYLVKRTGEKVFLECVQDMDHENMFWYRQDPGLGLRLIYFSYDVKMKEKGDIPEGYSVSREKKERFSLILESASTNQTSMYLCASRGAGEGTGANVPTFGAGSRLTVL.

This clonotype has at least ten counts. The chain recombines TRBV10-2 with TRBJ2-2; 8 nucleotides align to TRBD2. V shed 7 bases and J 4 bases; nucleotides not matched to a gene: 8. The CDR3 extends over 15 amino acids. Germline V gene lookup returns CDR1 WSHSY and CDR2 SAAADI. CDR3 protein: CASKVAGLVTGELFF. CDR3 DNA: TGCGCCAGCAAGGTAGCGGGGTTAGTCACCGGGGAGCTGTTTTTT.

This clonotype was picked up many times. The V call is TRBV12-3 or TRBV12-4, the J call TRBJ2-2; 7 positions match TRBD2. V shed 5 bases, J shed 1 base, and the junction held 10 bases outside the gene matches. The CDR3 sequence is 17 residues long. The CDR3 DNA sequence: TGTGCCAGCAGTCGGGACTATAAGGTTCGGAACACCGGGGAGCTGTTTTTT. Its protein product is CASSRDYKVRNTGELFF.

The chain carries TRBV20-1 and TRBJ1-1; 7 bases are shared with TRBD1. This CDR3 contains 17 residues. Trimming removed 5 bases from V and 0 bases from J; junction bases left unmatched: 15. Looked up from germline, CDR1 is DFQATT and CDR2 is SNEGSKA (reference sequence). The chain's CDR3 is CSAPPARARGMNTEAFF. In DNA, the CDR3 is TGCAGTGCTCCCCCGGCGAGGGCCAGGGGGATGAACACTGAAGCTTTCTTT.

This clonotype was observed at least ten times. This chain connects TRBV28 to TRBJ2-7; no definite D call. Per the germline V gene, CDR1 is MDHEN and CDR2 is SYDVKM. The CDR3 sequence is 13 residues long. V was shortened by 4 bases and J by 3 bases, with 10 bases between the two germline ends. The DNA for the CDR3 is TGTGCCAGCAGTTCAGTGTTAGTCTACGAGCAGTACTTC. This translates into CASSSVLVYEQYF. Supplemented by reference TRBV28 and TRBJ2-7, the full variable domain reads DVKVTQSSRYLVKRTGEKVFLECVQDMDHENMFWYRQDPGLGLRLIYFSYDVKMKEKGDIPEGYSVSREKKERFSLILESASTNQTSMYLCASSSVLVYEQYFGPGTRLTVT.

This clonotype has ten or more counts. V is TRBV12-3 or TRBV12-4 and J is TRBJ1-5; possibly TRBD1 for D (5 bases). The V end lost 3 bases, the J end lost 7 bases, and 13 bases lay between the germline ends. The length of the CDR3 is 14 residues. The CDR3 protein is CASSLGQGEQPQHF. CDR3 nucleotide sequence: TGTGCCAGCAGTTTGGGGCAGGGTGAGCAGCCCCAGCATTTT.

In its sample, this clonotype was seen many times. This chain joins TRBV7-6 and TRBJ2-1; 9 nucleotides align to TRBD2. CDR1 SGHVS and CDR2 FNYEAQ come from the germline V gene. The CDR3 totals 17 residues. After removal of 1 base from V and 3 bases from J, the junction contained 7 bases not matched to a gene. CDR3 loop: CASSLVGLASLYNEQFF. CDR3 DNA: TGTGCCAGCAGCTTAGTCGGACTAGCGTCTCTCTACAATGAGCAGTTCTTC.

V gene TRBV20-1 combines with J gene TRBJ2-3; the match to TRBD2 covers 10 bases. CDR1 is DFQATT, CDR2 SNEGSKA, per germline (reference sequence). V dropped 5 bases and J dropped 4; count of bases not matched to a gene: 9. The CDR3 loop spans 15 amino acids. The CDR3 region has the DNA TGCAGTGCTCCGGACCCGGGACTAGCGTCAGATACGCAGTATTTT. It translates to CSAPDPGLASDTQYF.

This chain uses TRBV10-1 with TRBJ2-2; no firm D call. CDR3 size: 12 residues. V lost 11 bases to trimming and J lost 3 bases, with 10 bases between them. Germline V lookup: CDR1 WNHNN, CDR2 SYGVQD (reference sequence). CDR3 DNA: TGCGCCTGTTCTTCTCACACCGGGGAGCTGTTTTTT. It is translated as CACSSHTGELFF.

This clonotype was detected only a few times. The chain has TRBV7-8 and TRBJ2-7, with 10 bases lining up with TRBD2. V lost 6 bases and J lost 1; bases outside the gene matches: 6. The CDR3 length is 15 residues. Germline V gives CDR1 SGHVS, CDR2 FQNEAQ. CDR3 bases: TGTGCCAGCAGGTTGACTAGCGGGCCTTCCTACGAGCAGTACTTC. It encodes CASRLTSGPSYEQYF.

This clonotype was counted ten times or more. V and J are TRBV7-2 and TRBJ2-3; TRBD1 matches 7 bases. The germline V gene has CDR1 SGHTA and CDR2 FQGNSA. The CDR3 runs 15 residues. Trimming at V came to 3 bases and at J to 5 bases, leaving 8 bases not matched to a gene. The CDR3 protein is CASSFTGAQGDTQYF. CDR3 bases: TGTGCCAGCAGCTTTACAGGGGCTCAGGGAGATACGCAGTATTTT.

The sample holds many counts of this clonotype. The chain has TRBV5-1 and TRBJ1-5, with no clear D. CDR3 length: 13 residues. CDR1 is SGHRS and CDR2 is YFSETQ in the germline V gene. V gave up 0 bases and J gave up 1 base, with 2 bases separating them. The CDR3 spells CASSLESNQPQHF. Written as DNA, the CDR3 is TGCGCCAGCAGCTTGGAAAGCAATCAGCCCCAGCATTTT.

This clonotype was found a few times. The chain uses TRBV5-1 and TRBJ2-3; TRBD1 might be the D (5 bases). CDR1 SGHRS and CDR2 YFSETQ come from the germline V gene. V shed 3 bases and J shed 5 bases, with 10 bases lying between them. CDR3 length: 13 amino acids. The chain's CDR3 is CASSSDTGDTQYF. Here the CDR3 DNA reads TGCGCCAGCAGCTCGGACACAGGAGATACGCAGTATTTT.

This clonotype was recorded many times. This chain links TRBV27 with TRBJ1-1, with 8 nucleotides matching TRBD1. The ends lost 6 bases at V and 4 bases at J; junction bases unmatched: 16. This CDR3 is built from 17 residues. Germline assignment: CDR1 MNHEY and CDR2 SMNVEV (reference sequence). The CDR3 DNA is TGTGCCAGCAGAGAACTAGCTTCGCAGGGGGCAGGCACTGAAGCTTTCTTT. Amino acids: CASRELASQGAGTEAFF.

This clonotype appeared many times. The J gene is TRBJ1-5, the V gene TRBV11-2; the match to TRBD1 covers 7 bases. Germline assignment: CDR1 SGHAT and CDR2 FQNNGV. Trimming took 4 bases from V and 2 from J; bases not matched to a gene: 5. The CDR3 covers 15 residues. As DNA, the CDR3 is TGTGCCAGCAGCTGGGCAGGGGGGGGCAATCAGCCCCAGCATTTT. Residues: CASSWAGGGNQPQHF.

Only a few counts were recorded for this clonotype. The chain combines TRBV7-8 with TRBJ1-1; 7 nucleotides match TRBD1. Trimming took 1 base from V and 4 from J; bases not matched to a gene: 6. The germline CDR1 and CDR2 sequences are SGHVS and FQNEAQ. The length of the CDR3 is 15 residues. CDR3 sequence: CASSLVAGGTTEAFF. The CDR3 nucleotides read TGTGCCAGCAGCTTAGTGGCAGGGGGAACCACTGAAGCTTTCTTT.

The chain couples TRBV12-3 or TRBV12-4 to TRBJ2-7, with D unclear. This CDR3 has 12 residues. Trimming pared 4 bases from V and 6 bases from J, leaving 10 bases between. The CDR3 protein is CASSSGIGEQYF. CDR3 in DNA: TGTGCCAGCAGTTCCGGAATAGGCGAGCAGTACTTC.

The rearrangement links TRBV20-1 to TRBJ1-5; D not certain. In germline, CDR1 is DFQATT, CDR2 SNEGSKA (reference sequence). Trimming shortened V by 3 bases and J by 0 bases, and 6 bases separated the two germline ends. This CDR3 has 13 residues. CDR3 region: CSARGDSNQPQHF. The CDR3 DNA sequence: TGCAGTGCTAGGGGAGATAGCAATCAGCCCCAGCATTTT.

This clonotype showed up just a few times. In DNA, the CDR3 is TGTGCCACCAGCAGAGATAGGGGCAGGGGACAGCAGTACTTC. Protein sequence: CATSRDRGRGQQYF. This rearrangement joins TRBV15 to TRBJ2-7; D may be TRBD1 (6 bases). CDR3 length equals 14 residues. Germline loops: CDR1 LNHNV, CDR2 YYDKDF (reference sequence). Trimming removed 0 bases from V and 8 bases from J, with 14 bases in between.